Listed here are 15 T cell receptor beta chains from one sample, sequenced in a study of cytomegalovirus exposure and HLA in healthy donors. Primers for the PCR totalled 60 Vbeta and 13 Jbeta. Profiling relied on immunoSEQ multiplex PCR, and the TCRdb table lists in-frame clones only, not all of them. Found here are about 160,000 clones, around 80% of them singletons; the top ten hold 6% to 9%. Sequencing was performed on PBMCs. The receptors derive from a woman aged 25 to 39 in good health and CMV-seropositive.

The chain links TRBV4-3 to TRBJ2-7; 9 bases align to TRBD1. From germline, CDR1 is LGHNA and CDR2 YSLEER. The CDR3 loop spans 15 amino acids. Trimming cost V 4 bases and J 3 bases; bases outside gene matches: 7. The CDR3 bases are TGCGCCAGCAGCCTACTGACAGGGGGAAACTACGAGCAGTACTTC. This translates into CASSLLTGGNYEQYF.

The V call is TRBV4-1, the J call TRBJ1-3; 7 bases match TRBD1. Unmatched junction bases numbered 12, after V lost 4 bases and J lost 6 bases. This CDR3 is built from 16 residues. Germline V gene sequence: CDR1 MGHRA, CDR2 YSYEKL. The DNA of the CDR3 is TGCGCCAGCAGCCCCTACAGGGGCAGGTTCTTAAACACCATATATTTT. Residues: CASSPYRGRFLNTIYF.

V is TRBV27 and J is TRBJ1-5; TRBD1 matches 7 bases. The CDR3 length is 18 residues. After removal of 6 bases from V and 0 bases from J, the junction contained 14 bases not matched to a gene. CDR1 and CDR2 from the germline V gene are MNHEY and SMNVEV (reference sequence). CDR3 region: CASSSTGGQSNSNQPQHF. In nucleotides, the CDR3 is TGTGCCAGCAGCAGTACCGGGGGACAGTCGAATAGCAATCAGCCCCAGCATTTT.

The chain combines TRBV6-1 with TRBJ1-1; a possible D gene is TRBD1 (5 bases). V lost 2 bases and J 6 bases, leaving 10 bases between the germline ends. Germline loops: CDR1 MNHNS, CDR2 SASEGT. CDR3 length: 13 residues. This chain's CDR3 is CASSEQAGPEAFF. The DNA of the CDR3 is TGTGCCAGCAGTGAACAGGCAGGGCCTGAAGCTTTCTTT.

The CDR3 is CASSNGLVYEQYF. The CDR3 region has the DNA TGTGCCAGCAGCAACGGACTAGTCTACGAGCAGTACTTC. The rearrangement joins TRBV21-1 to TRBJ2-7; the tabulated D call, TRBD2, remains unverified against the DNA. TRBV21-1 is classified as a pseudogene. The CDR3 is made up of 13 amino acids.

This clone was observed a handful of times. The chain couples TRBV4-1 to TRBJ2-7; 10 nucleotides line up with TRBD1. The CDR3 consists of 16 residues. Germline lookup yields CDR1 MGHRA and CDR2 YSYEKL. The junction had 4 bases not matched to a gene; V was cut back by 0 bases and J by 2 bases. Here the CDR3 DNA reads TGCGCCAGCAGCCAAGATGGGACAGGGGACACCTACGAGCAGTACTTC. The encoded protein is CASSQDGTGDTYEQYF.

In this sample, this clone turned up once. The chain joins TRBV5-1 to TRBJ1-4, with D maybe TRBD1 (6 bases). Trimming shortened V by 3 bases and J by 5 bases, and 8 bases separated the two germline ends. There are 13 residues in the CDR3. Germline V CDR1 and CDR2: SGHRS, YFSETQ. The CDR3 DNA reads as TGCGCCAGCAGCTGGGACATAAATGAAAAACTGTTTTTT. It translates to CASSWDINEKLFF.

The chain combines TRBV5-4 with TRBJ2-2, with 8 bases identical to TRBD1. V lost 0 bases, J lost 7 bases, and 8 bases stayed unmatched. CDR1 is SGHNT and CDR2 is YYREEE in the germline V gene (reference sequence). The CDR3 extends over 16 amino acids. CDR3 coding DNA: TGTGCCAGCAGCTTGGTTGGCGGACAGGGTGGCGGGGAGCTGTTTTTT. Translation: CASSLVGGQGGGELFF.

For this clone: The junction does not match germline at one end; this may be a read error. The chain uses TRBV7-9 and TRBJ2-7, with 7 bases that match TRBD1. There are 14 residues in the CDR3. Germline assignment: CDR1 SEHNR and CDR2 FQNEAQ (reference sequence). CDR3 sequence reads: CSSSLIDRVYEQYF. For the CDR3, the DNA is TGTTCCAGCAGCTTAATCGACAGGGTCTACGAGCAGTACTTC.

This sequence joins TRBV10-3 and TRBJ1-2; 11 nucleotides match TRBD1. Germline loops: CDR1 ENHRY, CDR2 SYGVKD. J was trimmed by 2 bases and V by 5 bases; bases with no gene match: 13. This CDR3 region has 18 residues. The CDR3 DNA follows: TGTGCCATCAGTCCTTGGACAGGGGGCACAGAATCAAACTATGGCTACACCTTC. Its protein product is CAISPWTGGTESNYGYTF.

The genes are TRBV7-6 and TRBJ1-3, with 8 bases lining up with TRBD1. V was clipped by 1 base and J by 8 bases; unmatched bases: 7. Germline V CDR1 and CDR2: SGHVS, FNYEAQ. The CDR3 consists of 15 residues. The CDR3, as DNA: TGTGCCAGCAGCTTAGGAGCAGGGGGCTATGACACCATATATTTT. Translation: CASSLGAGGYDTIYF.

Only one count was recorded for this clone. The genes are TRBV7-3 and TRBJ1-3; 11 nucleotides line up with TRBD1. Germline CDR1 SGHTA, CDR2 FQGTGA. The CDR3 totals 16 residues. V shed 5 bases, J shed 6 bases, and the junction held 9 bases outside the gene matches. The CDR3, as DNA: TGTGCCAGCAGCCCGGGACAGGGGGACGTAATAAACACCATATATTTT. This translates into CASSPGQGDVINTIYF. The complete variable domain, with remaining parts taken from reference TRBV7-3 and TRBJ1-3, reads GAGVSQTPSNKVTEKGKYVELRCDPISGHTALYWYRQSLGQGPEFLIYFQGTGAADDSGLPNDRFFAVRPEGSVSTLKIQRTERGDSAVYLCASSPGQGDVINTIYFGEGSWLTVV.

J is TRBJ1-1 and V is TRBV7-9; D unresolved. The germline gives CDR1 SEHNR, CDR2 FQNEAQ (reference sequence). With 8 bases removed from V and 0 bases from J, the gap between germline ends came to 13 bases. The CDR3 runs 14 residues. The CDR3 nucleotides are TGTGCCAGCGATTTCCGAGGCCTGAACACTGAAGCTTTCTTT. It yields the protein CASDFRGLNTEAFF.

This clone appeared a single time. The genes are TRBV5-1 and TRBJ2-6; no reliable D call. Germline CDR1 SGHRS, CDR2 YFSETQ. The V gene lost 0 bases and the J gene lost 0 bases, with 4 bases spanning the gap. This CDR3 region has 15 residues. CDR3 loop: CASSLGDSGANVLTF. The CDR3 DNA is TGCGCCAGCAGCTTGGGAGACTCTGGGGCCAACGTCCTGACTTTC.

The rearrangement links TRBV15 to TRBJ2-1; the match to TRBD1 covers 7 bases. The germline gives CDR1 LNHNV, CDR2 YYDKDF (reference sequence). This CDR3 region has 17 residues. With 5 bases clipped from V and 2 bases from J, the junction kept 12 bases outside the gene matches. CDR3 DNA: TGTGCCACCAGCGAGCGAACGACCGGGACAGCCTACAATGAGCAGTTCTTC. Its translation: CATSERTTGTAYNEQFF.